A selection of T cell receptor beta chains follows, all from one sample in a study of siplizumab effects on memory and regulatory T cells. The assay was immunoSEQ multiplex PCR, and TCRdb's table has in-frame clones only and misses some. The repertoire holds over 95,000 clones, with around 95% as singletons. Sequenced material: non-Treg CD4+ T cells sorted from blood. Receptors were obtained from a human donor in good health. Each CDR3 is given with its conserved first and last residue. A D gene is named only where the DNA matches it firmly. Clone size is shown for a subset of rows, as once, few, many or a class of expanded clone.

size: .
J: TRBJ1-2
V: TRBV28
D: .
length: 17
CDR3: CASSLWGQGALADGYTF
DNA: TGTGCCAGCAGTTTATGGGGCCAGGGCGCCCTGGCGGATGGCTACACCTTC

size: .
J: TRBJ2-7
V: TRBV6-5
D: TRBD1
length: 13
CDR3: CASSPTGGYEQYF
DNA: TGTGCCAGCAGTCCGACAGGGGGCTACGAGCAGTACTTC

size: .
J: TRBJ2-1
V: TRBV12-5
D: TRBD2
length: 15
CDR3: CASGSGLAGDNEQFF
DNA: TGTGCTAGTGGTTCAGGACTAGCGGGAGACAATGAGCAGTTCTTC

size: .
J: TRBJ1-2
V: TRBV21-1
D: .
length: 16
CDR3: CASSGACRGLNYGYTF
DNA: TGTGCCAGCAGCGGTGCCTGCAGGGGCCTGAACTATGGCTACACCTTC

size: .
J: TRBJ1-1
V: TRBV7-2
D: .
length: 13
CDR3: CASSYREGTEAFF
DNA: TGTGCCAGCAGCTACAGGGAGGGCACTGAAGCTTTCTTT

size: .
J: TRBJ2-2
V: TRBV5-1
D: .
length: 13
CDR3: CASRATNTGELFF
DNA: TGCGCCAGCAGGGCCACGAACACCGGGGAGCTGTTTTTT

size: .
J: TRBJ2-3
V: TRBV6-6
D: TRBD1
length: 15
CDR3: CASSDRQGATDTQYF
DNA: TGTGCCAGCAGTGACAGGCAGGGGGCCACCGATACGCAGTATTTT

size: .
J: TRBJ2-5
V: TRBV19
D: TRBD2
length: 15
CDR3: CASSRSGGAPETQYF
DNA: TGTGCCAGTAGCCGGAGCGGGGGGGCCCCAGAGACCCAGTACTTC

size: .
J: TRBJ2-7
V: TRBV2
D: TRBD1
length: 14
CDR3: CASSVGTGPHEQYF
DNA: TGTGCCAGCAGTGTAGGGACAGGGCCCCACGAGCAGTACTTC

size: .
J: TRBJ2-7
V: TRBV15
D: TRBD1
length: 12
CDR3: CAAAGQGYEQYF
DNA: TGTGCCGCCGCGGGACAGGGCTACGAGCAGTACTTC

size: .
J: TRBJ2-5
V: TRBV28
D: .
length: 14
CDR3: CASSLPGPQETQYF
DNA: TGTGCCAGCAGTTTACCAGGGCCACAAGAGACCCAGTACTTC

size: .
J: TRBJ1-1
V: TRBV5-8
D: .
length: 15
CDR3: CASSLGGRVNTEAFF
DNA: TGTGCCAGCAGCTTGGGCGGCAGGGTAAACACTGAAGCTTTCTTT

size: .
J: TRBJ1-1
V: TRBV18
D: TRBD1
length: 14
CDR3: CASSQTGVNTEAFF
DNA: TGTGCCAGCTCCCAGACAGGGGTGAACACTGAAGCTTTCTTT

size: .
J: TRBJ1-4
V: TRBV19
D: .
length: 15
CDR3: CASNEGGTTNEKLFF
DNA: TGTGCCAGTAATGAAGGGGGGACCACTAATGAAAAACTGTTTTTT

size: .
J: TRBJ2-1
V: TRBV19
D: .
length: 13
CDR3: CASSILDYNEQFF
DNA: TGTGCCAGTAGTATCTTGGACTACAATGAGCAGTTCTTC

size: .
J: TRBJ1-2
V: TRBV28
D: .
length: 17
CDR3: CASSFYLVWQDLNGYTF
DNA: TGTGCCAGCAGTTTCTATCTGGTGTGGCAGGACCTTAATGGCTACACCTTC

size: .
J: TRBJ2-1
V: TRBV28
D: TRBD1
length: 15
CDR3: CASSFTGGGYNEQFF
DNA: TGTGCCAGCAGTTTTACAGGGGGCGGGTACAATGAGCAGTTCTTC

size: once
J: TRBJ2-5
V: TRBV5-1
D: .
length: 14
CDR3: CASSLGRSGETQYF
DNA: TGCGCCAGCAGCTTGGGACGGAGCGGAGAGACCCAGTACTTC

size: few
J: TRBJ2-7
V: TRBV7-8
D: TRBD2
length: 15
CDR3: CASSLTSGGSYEQYF
DNA: TGTGCCAGCAGCCTAACTAGCGGGGGTTCATACGAGCAGTACTTC

size: .
J: TRBJ1-1
V: TRBV2
D: .
length: 13
CDR3: CASGGDIGTEAFF
DNA: TGTGCCAGCGGGGGGGATATCGGGACTGAAGCTTTCTTT

size: once
J: TRBJ2-4
V: TRBV19
D: .
length: 14
CDR3: CASSIGLAKNIQYF
DNA: TGTGCCAGTAGTATAGGACTAGCCAAAAACATTCAGTACTTC

size: .
J: TRBJ2-5
V: TRBV7-9
D: .
length: 18
CDR3: CASSFFLGSGGLKETQYF
DNA: TGTGCCAGCAGCTTTTTTTTGGGGAGCGGCGGTTTAAAAGAGACCCAGTACTTC

size: once
J: TRBJ2-5
V: TRBV6-6
D: .
length: 12
CDR3: CATGQNQETQYF
DNA: TGTGCCACCGGACAGAATCAAGAGACCCAGTACTTC

size: .
J: TRBJ2-1
V: TRBV6-1
D: .
length: 17
CDR3: CASSEKALRSSYNEQFF
DNA: TGTGCCAGCAGTGAAAAGGCCCTTAGGAGCTCCTACAATGAGCAGTTCTTC

size: once
J: TRBJ2-2
V: TRBV7-3
D: .
length: 13
CDR3: CASSLTQAGELFF
DNA: TGTGCCAGCAGCTTAACACAGGCCGGGGAGCTGTTTTTT

size: .
J: TRBJ1-2
V: TRBV6-5
D: .
length: 13
CDR3: CASSYVGDYGYTF
DNA: TGTGCCAGCAGTTACGTCGGTGACTATGGCTACACCTTC

size: .
J: TRBJ1-3
V: TRBV19
D: .
length: 12
CDR3: CASRTGGNTIYF
DNA: TGTGCCAGTAGAACAGGAGGAAACACCATATATTTT

size: .
J: TRBJ1-3
V: TRBV9
D: .
length: 16
CDR3: CASSVDPGASGNTIYF
DNA: TGTGCCAGCAGCGTAGACCCGGGGGCGAGCGGAAACACCATATATTTT

size: .
J: TRBJ1-2
V: TRBV18
D: .
length: 13
CDR3: CASSRNENDGYTF
DNA: TGTGCCAGCTCACGAAACGAAAACGACGGCTACACCTTC

size: .
J: TRBJ1-2
V: TRBV7-9
D: .
length: 15
CDR3: CASNPGDIRDYGYTF
DNA: TGTGCCAGCAACCCGGGGGACATCCGGGACTATGGCTACACCTTC

size: .
J: TRBJ1-3
V: TRBV2
D: TRBD1
length: 15
CDR3: CASSEPWTGGNTIYF
DNA: TGTGCCAGCAGTGAACCCTGGACAGGGGGAAACACCATATATTTT

size: .
J: TRBJ1-2
V: TRBV11-3
D: .
length: 13
CDR3: CASSNRWRNGYTF
DNA: TGTGCCAGCAGCAACCGATGGCGGAATGGCTACACCTTC

size: .
J: TRBJ1-3
V: TRBV28
D: .
length: 13
CDR3: CASSSRPGNTIYF
DNA: TGTGCCAGCAGTTCCCGGCCTGGAAACACCATATATTTT

size: .
J: TRBJ1-2
V: TRBV6-5
D: .
length: 14
CDR3: CASSYGRYNYGYTF
DNA: TGTGCCAGCAGTTACGGCAGATATAACTATGGCTACACCTTC

size: .
J: TRBJ1-5
V: TRBV29-1
D: .
length: 12
CDR3: CSVGGANQPQHF
DNA: TGCAGCGTTGGAGGGGCCAATCAGCCCCAGCATTTT

size: once
J: TRBJ1-1
V: TRBV6-6
D: TRBD1
length: 14
CDR3: CASSGGQGRTEAFF
DNA: TGTGCCAGCAGTGGGGGACAGGGGAGGACTGAAGCTTTCTTT